This T cell receptor beta chain emerged from a study of sequential checkpoint blockade in melanoma (dated by TCRdb to between 2017 and 2020). About the investigation overall: In a 1:1 randomization, patients received either first-line nivolumab then ipilimumab (arm A) or ipilimumab then nivolumab (arm B). Maintenance nivolumab came after both trial sequences. DNA from some 100 melanoma tumor samples collected before treatment underwent TCRbeta immunosequencing. Matched tumor biopsies were taken from 20 to 25 patients before treatment and at week 13, after single-agent nivolumab (arm A) or ipilimumab (arm B). About four fifths of the matched tumor biopsy pairs taken before and after treatment were from the same lesion.

Beyond this particular receptor, the publication reports: Tumor T-cell fraction and clonality correlated with PD-L1 staining and CD8+ T-cell counts but not with mutational load. The model for predicting response that combines TCR metrics with mutation burden needs to be validated in larger, independent patient cohorts. Small sample sizes and reduced statistical power limited the within-arm analyses of tumor T-cell fraction. In the nivolumab-first arm (arm A), pretreatment tumor TIL clonality was associated with response (P = .04). Achieving clinical benefit was about 30 times more likely for patients whose tumor T-cell fraction and clonality increased by week 13.

CDR1 and CDR2 are read off the germline V gene as SGHRS and YFSETQ. Trimming takes 7 bases from V and 3 bases from J, and the germline ends sit 16 bases apart. The CDR3, from cysteine to phenylalanine, totals 14 residues. The kept DNA is CDR3 alone, 42 bases in frame from the first base. What the treatment or condition label conveys for this sample: randomized to nivolumab then ipilimumab (arm A) or the reverse (arm B). None of the patients in the trial had previously been given DNA-damaging chemotherapy. Samples came from patients with melanoma in CheckMate 064, a randomized, open-label phase II trial of sequential checkpoint blockade. Tumor TCR sequencing used genomic DNA from formalin-fixed paraffin-embedded (FFPE) tissue samples. TCRbeta CDR3 regions were immunosequenced from genomic DNA with the immunoSEQ Assay. Genomic DNA was amplified by bias-controlled multiplex PCR before high-throughput sequencing. The source study handled its data this way. To quantify the absolute abundance of each unique TCRbeta CDR3 region, the sequences were collapsed and filtered. Clonality, defined as 1 minus Pielou's evenness, was calculated using productive rearrangements only. To compute tumor T-cell fraction, TCRbeta template counts were normalized to usable DNA, with usable DNA estimated from several housekeeping genes. Clones with significantly greater frequencies in on-treatment versus baseline samples were identified using a previously published method. TCRdb stores this immuneACCESS table with in-frame sequences only. Part of the clones is absent; in the studies checked, under half of the shortfall reflects unresolved V genes, and no reason is known for the rest. Clone size and the V and J calls come from that table; the DNA yielded D and trimming. The sample table contains 1,500 to 2,000 clones; only one count was recorded for over 15% of them. Roughly 13% of the sample belongs to the ten largest clones.

For this clone: It has no known antigen specificity. Base qualities are missing; no much larger clone stands one base away.

This sample comprised tumor tissue (inferred from file names), obtained from a patient given nivolumab and ipilimumab in sequence. This receptor was identified in a human donor with melanoma. The chain joins TRBV5-1 to TRBJ1-2; TRBD1 is a weak D gene call, 5 bases matching. The sequenced DNA: TGCGCCAGCGCCATTTCAGGGACGGACTATGGCTACACCTTC. It translates to CASAISGTDYGYTF.